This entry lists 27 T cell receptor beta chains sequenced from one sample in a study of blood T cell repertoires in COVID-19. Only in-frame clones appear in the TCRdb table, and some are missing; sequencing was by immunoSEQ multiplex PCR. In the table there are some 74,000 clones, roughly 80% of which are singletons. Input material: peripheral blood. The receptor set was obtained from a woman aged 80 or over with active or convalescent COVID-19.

DNA of the CDR3: TGTGCCATACAGGGGAATGAAAAACTGTTTTTT. Its protein is CAIQGNEKLFF. The chain is built from TRBV28 and TRBJ1-4, with 7 bases fitting TRBD1. V shed 10 bases and J 5 bases; nucleotides not matched to a gene: 1. CDR1 and CDR2 from the germline V gene are MDHEN and SYDVKM. The CDR3 is 11 residues long.

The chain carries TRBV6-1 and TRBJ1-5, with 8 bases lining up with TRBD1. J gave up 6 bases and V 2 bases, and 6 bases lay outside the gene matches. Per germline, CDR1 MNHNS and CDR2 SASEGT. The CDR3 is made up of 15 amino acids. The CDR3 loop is CASSEQGAGGQPQHF. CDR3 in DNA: TGTGCCAGCAGTGAACAGGGGGCCGGAGGTCAGCCCCAGCATTTT.

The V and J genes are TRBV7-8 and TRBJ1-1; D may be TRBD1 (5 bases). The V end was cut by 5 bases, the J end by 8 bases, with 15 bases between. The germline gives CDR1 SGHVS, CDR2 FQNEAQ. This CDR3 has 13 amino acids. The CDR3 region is CASSIRQQVEAFF. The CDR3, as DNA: TGTGCCAGCAGCATAAGACAACAGGTAGAAGCTTTCTTT.

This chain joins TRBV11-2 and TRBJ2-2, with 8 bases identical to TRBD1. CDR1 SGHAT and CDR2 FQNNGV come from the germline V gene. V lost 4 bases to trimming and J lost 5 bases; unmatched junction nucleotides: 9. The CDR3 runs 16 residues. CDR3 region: CASSYQTGDKTGELFF. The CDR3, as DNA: TGTGCCAGCAGCTACCAGACAGGGGACAAAACCGGGGAGCTGTTTTTT.

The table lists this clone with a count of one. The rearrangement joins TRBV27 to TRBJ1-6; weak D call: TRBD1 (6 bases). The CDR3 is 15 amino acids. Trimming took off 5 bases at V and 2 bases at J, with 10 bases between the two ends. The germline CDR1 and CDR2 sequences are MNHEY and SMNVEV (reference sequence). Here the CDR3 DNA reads TGTGCCAGCAGTGCAGGGGTGCCCTATAATTCACCCCTCCACTTT. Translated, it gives CASSAGVPYNSPLHF.

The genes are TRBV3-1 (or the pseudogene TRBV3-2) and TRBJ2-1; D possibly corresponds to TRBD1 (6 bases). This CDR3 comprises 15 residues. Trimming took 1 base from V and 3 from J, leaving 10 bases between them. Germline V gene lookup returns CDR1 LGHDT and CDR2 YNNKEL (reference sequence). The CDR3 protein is CASSQGTGNYNEQFF. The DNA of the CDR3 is TGTGCCAGCAGCCAAGGAACAGGGAACTACAATGAGCAGTTCTTC.

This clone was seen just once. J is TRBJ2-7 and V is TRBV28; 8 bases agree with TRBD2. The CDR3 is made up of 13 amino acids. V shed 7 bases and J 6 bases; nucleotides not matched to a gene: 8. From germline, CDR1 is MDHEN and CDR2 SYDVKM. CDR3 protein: CASNKAGVGEQYF. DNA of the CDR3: TGTGCCAGCAATAAAGCGGGAGTTGGCGAGCAGTACTTC.

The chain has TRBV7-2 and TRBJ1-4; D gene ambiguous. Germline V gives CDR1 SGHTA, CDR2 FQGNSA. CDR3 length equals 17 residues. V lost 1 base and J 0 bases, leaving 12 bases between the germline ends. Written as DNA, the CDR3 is TGTGCCAGCAGCTTAGTCCCTGAGTTTGCAACTAATGAAAAACTGTTTTTT. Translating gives CASSLVPEFATNEKLFF.

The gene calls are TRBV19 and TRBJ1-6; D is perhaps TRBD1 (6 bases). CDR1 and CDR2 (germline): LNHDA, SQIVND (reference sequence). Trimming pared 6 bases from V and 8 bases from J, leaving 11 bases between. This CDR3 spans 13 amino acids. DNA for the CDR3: TGTGCCAGTAGCCCCCCAGGGGATTCACCCCTCCACTTT. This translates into CASSPPGDSPLHF. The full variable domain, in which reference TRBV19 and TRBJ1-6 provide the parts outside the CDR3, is DGGITQSPKYLFRKEGQNVTLSCEQNLNHDAMYWYRQDPGQGLRLIYYSQIVNDFQKGDIAEGYSVSREKKESFPLTVTSAQKNPTAFYLCASSPPGDSPLHFGNGTRLTVT.

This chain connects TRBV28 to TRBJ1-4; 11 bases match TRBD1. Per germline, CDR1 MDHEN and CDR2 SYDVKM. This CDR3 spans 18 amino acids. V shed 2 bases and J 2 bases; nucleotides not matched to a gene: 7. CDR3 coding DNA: TGTGCCAGCAGTTTACCCGGACAGGGGGCAGGGACTAATGAAAAACTGTTTTTT. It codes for CASSLPGQGAGTNEKLFF.

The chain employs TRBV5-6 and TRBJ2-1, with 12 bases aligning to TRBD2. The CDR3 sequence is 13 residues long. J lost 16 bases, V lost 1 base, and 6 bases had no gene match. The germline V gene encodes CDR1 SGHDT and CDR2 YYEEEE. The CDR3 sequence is CASSLWLAGGAFF. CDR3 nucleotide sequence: TGTGCCAGCAGCTTGTGGCTAGCGGGAGGGGCCTTCTTC.

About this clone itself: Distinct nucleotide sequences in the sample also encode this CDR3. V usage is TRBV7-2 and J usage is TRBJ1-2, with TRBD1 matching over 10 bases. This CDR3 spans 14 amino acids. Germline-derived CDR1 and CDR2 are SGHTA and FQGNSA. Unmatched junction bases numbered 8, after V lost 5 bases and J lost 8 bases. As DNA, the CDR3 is TGTGCCAGCAGCCCCCACCGACAGGGGGCGGGCTACACCTTC. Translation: CASSPHRQGAGYTF.

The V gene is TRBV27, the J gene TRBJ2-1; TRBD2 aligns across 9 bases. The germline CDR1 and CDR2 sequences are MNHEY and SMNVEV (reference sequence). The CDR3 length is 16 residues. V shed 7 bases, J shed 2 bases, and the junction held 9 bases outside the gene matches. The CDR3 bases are TGTGCCAGCATCGCTAGCGGGATGCTCACCTACAATGAGCAGTTCTTC. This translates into CASIASGMLTYNEQFF.

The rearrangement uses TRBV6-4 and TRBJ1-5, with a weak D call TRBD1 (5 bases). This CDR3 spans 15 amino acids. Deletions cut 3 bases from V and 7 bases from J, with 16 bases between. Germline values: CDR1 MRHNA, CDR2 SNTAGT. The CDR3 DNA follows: TGTGCCAGCAGTGAGGGTCAGGGAAGTGGGCAGCCCCAGCATTTT. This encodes CASSEGQGSGQPQHF.

The CDR3 spells CASSSPGQMNTEAFF. The CDR3 DNA follows: TGTGCCAGCAGTTCACCGGGACAGATGAACACTGAAGCTTTCTTT. The V and J genes are TRBV6-2 or TRBV6-3 and TRBJ1-1, with TRBD1 matching 7 bases. Germline V lookup: CDR1 MNHEY, CDR2 SVGEGT. V gave up 4 bases and J gave up 0 bases; unmatched junction bases: 5. The CDR3 contains 15 residues.

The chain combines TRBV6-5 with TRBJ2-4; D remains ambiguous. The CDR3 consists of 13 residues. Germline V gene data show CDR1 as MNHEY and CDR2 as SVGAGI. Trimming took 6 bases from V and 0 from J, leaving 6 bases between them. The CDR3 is CASSAEAKNIQYF. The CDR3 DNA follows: TGTGCCAGCAGCGCAGAAGCCAAAAACATTCAGTACTTC.

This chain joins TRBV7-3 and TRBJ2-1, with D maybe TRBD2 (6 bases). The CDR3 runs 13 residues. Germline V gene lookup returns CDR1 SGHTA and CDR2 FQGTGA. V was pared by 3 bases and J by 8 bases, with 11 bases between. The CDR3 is CASSFIGGDEQFF. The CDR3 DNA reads TGTGCCAGCAGCTTCATTGGAGGGGATGAGCAGTTCTTC.

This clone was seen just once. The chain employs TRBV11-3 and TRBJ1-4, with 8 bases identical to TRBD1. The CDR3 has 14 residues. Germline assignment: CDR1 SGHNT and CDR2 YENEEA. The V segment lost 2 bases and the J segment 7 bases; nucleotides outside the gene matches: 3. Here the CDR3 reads CASSLSQGVEKLFF. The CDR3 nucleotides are TGTGCCAGCAGCTTATCACAGGGGGTTGAAAAACTGTTTTTT.

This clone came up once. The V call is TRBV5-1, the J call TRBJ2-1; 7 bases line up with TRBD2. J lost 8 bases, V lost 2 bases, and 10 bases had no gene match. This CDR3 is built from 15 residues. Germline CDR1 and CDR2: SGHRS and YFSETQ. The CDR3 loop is CASSFGLFAGDEQFF. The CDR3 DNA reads TGCGCCAGCAGCTTCGGACTGTTCGCGGGGGATGAGCAGTTCTTC.

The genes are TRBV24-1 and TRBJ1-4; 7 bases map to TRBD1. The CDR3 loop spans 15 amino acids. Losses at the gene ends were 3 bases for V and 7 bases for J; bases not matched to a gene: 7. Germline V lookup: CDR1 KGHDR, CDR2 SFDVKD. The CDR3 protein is CATSDLTGDGEKLFF. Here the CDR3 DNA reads TGTGCCACCAGTGATCTTACAGGGGACGGTGAAAAACTGTTTTTT.

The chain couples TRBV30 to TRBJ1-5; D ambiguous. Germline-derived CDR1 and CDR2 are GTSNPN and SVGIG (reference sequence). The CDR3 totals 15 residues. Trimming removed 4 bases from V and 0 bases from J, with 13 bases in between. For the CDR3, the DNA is TGTGCCTGGACCCCTCCTGGCTTTAGCAATCAGCCCCAGCATTTT. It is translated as CAWTPPGFSNQPQHF.

The CDR3 protein is CASSDKQITPGNTIYF. DNA for the CDR3: TGTGCCAGCAGCGACAAACAGATAACCCCTGGAAACACCATATATTTT. The genes are TRBV9 and TRBJ1-3, with D hard to call. Germline values: CDR1 SGDLS, CDR2 YYNGEE. CDR3 length: 16 residues. With 3 bases removed from V and 2 bases from J, the gap between germline ends came to 15 bases.

The chain's CDR3 is CASTSGGTEAFF. The CDR3 DNA follows: TGTGCCAGCACCTCTGGGGGGACTGAAGCTTTCTTT. The V call is TRBV12-3 or TRBV12-4, the J call TRBJ1-1, with D perhaps TRBD1 (5 bases). V lost 7 bases, J lost 5 bases, and 11 bases lay in between. The CDR3 loop spans 12 amino acids.

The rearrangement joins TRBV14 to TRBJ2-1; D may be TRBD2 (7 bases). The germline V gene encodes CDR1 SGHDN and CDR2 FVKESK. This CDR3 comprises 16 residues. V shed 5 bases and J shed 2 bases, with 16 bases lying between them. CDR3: CASSMLGGGTYNEQFF. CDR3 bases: TGTGCCAGCAGCATGCTAGGGGGAGGGACCTACAATGAGCAGTTCTTC.

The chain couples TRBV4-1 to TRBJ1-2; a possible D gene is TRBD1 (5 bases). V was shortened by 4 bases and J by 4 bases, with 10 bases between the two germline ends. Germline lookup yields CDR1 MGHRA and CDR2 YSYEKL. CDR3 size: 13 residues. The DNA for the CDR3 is TGCGCCAGCAGCCCCGGGGGTGTCTATGGCTACACCTTC. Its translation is CASSPGGVYGYTF.

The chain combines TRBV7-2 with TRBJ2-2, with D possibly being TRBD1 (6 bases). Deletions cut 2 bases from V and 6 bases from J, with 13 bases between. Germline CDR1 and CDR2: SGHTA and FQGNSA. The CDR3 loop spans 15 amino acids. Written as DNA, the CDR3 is TGTGCCAGCAGCTTACAGGGGTTCAATTCCGGGGAGCTGTTTTTT. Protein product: CASSLQGFNSGELFF.

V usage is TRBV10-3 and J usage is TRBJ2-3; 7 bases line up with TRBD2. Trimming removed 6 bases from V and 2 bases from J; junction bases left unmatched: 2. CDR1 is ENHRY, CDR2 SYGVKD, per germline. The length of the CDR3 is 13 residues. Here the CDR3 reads CAISRLATDTQYF. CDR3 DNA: TGTGCCATCAGCCGACTAGCCACAGATACGCAGTATTTT.